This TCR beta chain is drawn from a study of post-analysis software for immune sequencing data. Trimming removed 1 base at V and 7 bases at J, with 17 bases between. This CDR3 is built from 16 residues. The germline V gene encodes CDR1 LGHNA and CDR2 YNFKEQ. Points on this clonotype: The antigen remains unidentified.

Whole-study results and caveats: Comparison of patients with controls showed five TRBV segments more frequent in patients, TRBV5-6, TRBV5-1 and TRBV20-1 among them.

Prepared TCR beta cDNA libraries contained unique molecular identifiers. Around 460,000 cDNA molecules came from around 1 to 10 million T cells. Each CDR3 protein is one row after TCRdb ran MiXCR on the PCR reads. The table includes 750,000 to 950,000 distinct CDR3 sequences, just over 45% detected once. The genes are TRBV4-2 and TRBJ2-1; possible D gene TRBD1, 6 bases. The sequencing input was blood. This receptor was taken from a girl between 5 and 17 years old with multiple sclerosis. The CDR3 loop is CASSQGWQGPGNEQFF. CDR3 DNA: TGTGCCAGCAGCCAAGGTTGGCAGGGGCCAGGGAATGAGCAGTTCTTC.